One T cell receptor (beta chain) is described in this entry. The data originate from a study of blood T cell repertoires in COVID-19. Study-level information: The study drew acute and convalescent COVID-19 samples from the United States, Italy and Spain.

Under the authors' procedure: Reference gene primers were amplified, and this amplification served to estimate nucleated cell counts. Produced via immunoSEQ multiplex PCR; TCRdb's table is partial and in-frame only. The V and J calls and clone size are taken from that table; D and trimming were inferred from the DNA. The sample shows 300,000 or so clones, roughly 85% of them seen only once. Clinical history reported by participants formed the basis on which cohorts were assigned. What the recovered Cohort 3 donors had was two negative PCRs, clearance, or symptom resolution. The CDR3 covers 15 residues. Germline V gives CDR1 SGDLS, CDR2 YYNGEE. V was clipped by 2 bases and J by 7 bases, with 18 bases between them.

Source material: PBMCs or T cells enriched from blood (not recorded which). V gene TRBV9 combines with J gene TRBJ1-2, with a tentative D call TRBD1 (5 bases). The source is a woman between 25 and 40 years old who had recovered from COVID-19. Written as DNA, the CDR3 is TGTGCCAGCAGCGTCTTGGGGCGCGGACGCAGTGGCTACACCTTC. This encodes CASSVLGRGRSGYTF.